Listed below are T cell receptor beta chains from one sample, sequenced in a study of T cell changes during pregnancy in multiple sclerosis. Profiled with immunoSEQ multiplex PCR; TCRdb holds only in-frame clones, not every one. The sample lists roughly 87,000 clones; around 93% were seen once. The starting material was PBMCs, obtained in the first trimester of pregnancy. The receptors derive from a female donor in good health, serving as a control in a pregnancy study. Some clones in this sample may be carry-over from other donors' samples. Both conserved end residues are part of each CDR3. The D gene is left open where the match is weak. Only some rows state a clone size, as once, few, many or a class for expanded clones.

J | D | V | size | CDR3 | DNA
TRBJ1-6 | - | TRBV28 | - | CASRGGAGGPNSPLHF | TGTGCCAGCAGGGGAGGTGCGGGGGGACCTAATTCACCCCTCCACTTT
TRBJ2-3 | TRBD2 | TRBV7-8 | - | CASSLRGVAGGRSTDTQYF | TGTGCCAGCAGCTTAAGAGGCGTGGCGGGGGGGCGAAGCACAGATACGCAGTATTTT
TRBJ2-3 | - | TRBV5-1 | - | CASSLPGGGSNTQYF | TGCGCCAGCAGCTTGCCCGGGGGTGGATCAAATACGCAGTATTTT
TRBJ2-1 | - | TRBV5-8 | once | CASSLGPSSYNEQFF | TGTGCCAGCAGCTTGGGTCCGAGCTCCTACAATGAGCAGTTCTTC
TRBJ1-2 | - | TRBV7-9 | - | CASSLVAGPGYTF | TGTGCCAGCAGCTTAGTGGCTGGGCCTGGCTACACCTTC
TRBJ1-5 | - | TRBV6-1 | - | CASSEGRAEQPQHF | TGTGCCAGCAGTGAAGGGAGGGCGGAGCAGCCCCAGCATTTT
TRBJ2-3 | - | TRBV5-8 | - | CASSLGGWSTDTQYF | TGTGCCAGCAGCTTGGGGGGCTGGAGCACAGATACGCAGTATTTT
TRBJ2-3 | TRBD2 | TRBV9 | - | CASSEQRGADTQYF | TGTGCCAGCAGCGAACAGCGGGGGGCGGATACGCAGTATTTT
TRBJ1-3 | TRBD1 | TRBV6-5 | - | CASSYSGQSGNTIYF | TGTGCCAGCAGTTACTCGGGACAGTCTGGAAACACCATATATTTT
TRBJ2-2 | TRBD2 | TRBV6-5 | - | CASSGLANTGELFF | TGTGCCAGCAGTGGACTAGCGAACACCGGGGAGCTGTTTTTT
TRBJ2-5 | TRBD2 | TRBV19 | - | CASSIGLAGAGTQYF | TGTGCCAGTAGTATCGGACTAGCGGGAGCGGGGACCCAGTACTTC
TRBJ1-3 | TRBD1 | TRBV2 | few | CASKGDRVLSGNTIYF | TGTGCCAGCAAGGGGGACAGGGTTTTATCGGGAAACACCATATATTTT
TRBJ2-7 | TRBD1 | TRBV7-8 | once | CASRNRTGNYEQYF | TGTGCCAGCAGAAACAGGACAGGCAACTACGAGCAGTACTTC
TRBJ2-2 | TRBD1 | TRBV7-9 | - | CASRTGTGELFF | TGTGCCAGCAGGACAGGGACCGGGGAGCTGTTTTTT
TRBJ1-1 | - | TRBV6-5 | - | CASSYVGANTEAFF | TGTGCCAGCAGTTACGTTGGGGCCAACACTGAAGCTTTCTTT
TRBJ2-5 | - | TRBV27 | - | CASSLSGGAGGTQYF | TGTGCCAGCAGTTTATCAGGCGGGGCCGGCGGGACCCAGTACTTC
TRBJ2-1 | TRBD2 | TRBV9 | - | CASSFGTSGGAAEQFF | TGTGCCAGCAGCTTCGGGACTAGCGGGGGGGCAGCCGAGCAGTTCTTC
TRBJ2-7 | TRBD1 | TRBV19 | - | CASSQTGGNEQYF | TGTGCCAGTAGTCAGACAGGGGGAAACGAGCAGTACTTC
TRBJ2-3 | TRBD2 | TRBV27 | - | CASRGTSGDTQYF | TGTGCCAGCAGGGGGACTAGCGGAGATACGCAGTATTTT
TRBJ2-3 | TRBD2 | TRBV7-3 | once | CASSLGSGRGADTQYF | TGTGCCAGCAGCTTAGGAAGCGGGAGGGGTGCGGATACGCAGTATTTT
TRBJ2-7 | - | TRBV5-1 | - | CASSHLAGADYEQYF | TGCGCCAGCAGCCACCTGGCGGGGGCCGACTACGAGCAGTACTTC
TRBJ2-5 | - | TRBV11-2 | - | CASSLGGDAETQYF | TGTGCCAGCAGCTTAGGGGGGGATGCGGAGACCCAGTACTTC
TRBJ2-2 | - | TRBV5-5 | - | CASTPGRGNTGELFF | TGTGCCAGCACTCCTGGCCGGGGGAACACCGGGGAGCTGTTTTTT
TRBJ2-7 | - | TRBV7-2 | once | CASSASSYEQYF | TGTGCCAGCAGCGCGAGCTCCTACGAGCAGTACTTC
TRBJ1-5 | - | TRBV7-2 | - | CASSGPGRTPQHF | TGTGCCAGCAGCGGACCTGGACGGACTCCCCAGCATTTT
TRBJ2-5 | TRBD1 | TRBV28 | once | CASTLQGAQYF | TGTGCCAGCACCCTACAGGGGGCCCAGTACTTC
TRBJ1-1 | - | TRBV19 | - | CASTGFLNTEAFF | TGTGCCAGTACAGGGTTTTTGAACACTGAAGCTTTCTTT
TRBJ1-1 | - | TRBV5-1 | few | CASTSVNTEAFF | TGCGCCAGCACCAGCGTGAACACTGAAGCTTTCTTT
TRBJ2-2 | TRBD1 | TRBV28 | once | CASSLSSDRHTGELFF | TGTGCCAGCAGTCTTTCCTCGGACAGGCACACCGGGGAGCTGTTTTTT
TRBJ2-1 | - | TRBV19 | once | CASSKVGGDNEQFF | TGTGCCAGTAGTAAGGTTGGAGGGGACAATGAGCAGTTCTTC
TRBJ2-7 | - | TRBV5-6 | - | CASSVNFEQYF | TGTGCCAGCAGCGTGAACTTCGAGCAGTACTTC
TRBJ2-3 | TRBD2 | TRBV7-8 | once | CASSPAPSGSRDTQYF | TGTGCCAGCAGCCCTGCCCCTAGCGGGAGCAGAGATACGCAGTATTTT
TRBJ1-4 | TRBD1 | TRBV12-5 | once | CASGSVWWTGPGVFGEKLFF | TGTGCTAGTGGTTCGGTTTGGTGGACAGGGCCAGGAGTATTCGGTGAAAAACTGTTTTTT
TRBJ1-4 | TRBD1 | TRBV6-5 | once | CASSYSGTGSEKLFF | TGTGCCAGCAGTTACTCCGGGACAGGGTCTGAAAAACTGTTTTTT
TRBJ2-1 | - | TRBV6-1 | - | CASSGITNRDEQFF | TGTGCCAGCAGTGGTATTACTAATCGGGATGAGCAGTTCTTC
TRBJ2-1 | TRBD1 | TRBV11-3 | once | CASSLGRWGQGFNEQFF | TGTGCCAGCAGCTTAGGGAGGTGGGGACAGGGGTTCAATGAGCAGTTCTTC
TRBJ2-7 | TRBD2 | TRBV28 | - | CASWVVSGGYEQYF | TGTGCCAGCTGGGTGGTCAGCGGGGGCTACGAGCAGTACTTC
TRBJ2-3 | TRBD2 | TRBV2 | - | CASSPSGQRADTQYF | TGTGCCAGCAGTCCTAGCGGGCAAAGGGCAGATACGCAGTATTTT
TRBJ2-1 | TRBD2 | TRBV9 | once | CASSIRLASSSYNEQFF | TGTGCCAGCAGCATTCGACTAGCCTCAAGCTCCTACAATGAGCAGTTCTTC
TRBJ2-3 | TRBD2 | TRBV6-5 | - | CASSPTSFGDTQYF | TGTGCCAGCAGTCCGACTAGCTTTGGAGATACGCAGTATTTT
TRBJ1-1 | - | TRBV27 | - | CASSSTGANTEAFF | TGTGCCAGCAGTTCGACAGGAGCTAACACTGAAGCTTTCTTT
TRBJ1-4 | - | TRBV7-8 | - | CASRRVINEKLFF | TGTGCCAGCAGGAGGGTAATTAATGAAAAACTGTTTTTT
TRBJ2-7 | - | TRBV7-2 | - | CASSLISYEQYF | TGTGCCAGCAGCTTAATATCCTACGAGCAGTACTTC
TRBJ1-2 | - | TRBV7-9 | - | CASSLPTAYGYTF | TGTGCCAGCAGCTTGCCGACAGCCTATGGCTACACCTTC
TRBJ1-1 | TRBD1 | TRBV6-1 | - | CASSWDRGNTEAFF | TGTGCCAGCAGTTGGGACAGGGGGAACACTGAAGCTTTCTTT
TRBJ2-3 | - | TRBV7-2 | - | CASSSSRGSDTQYF | TGTGCCAGCAGCTCAAGTCGTGGCTCAGATACGCAGTATTTT
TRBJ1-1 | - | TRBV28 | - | CASSKITGLGTEAFF | TGTGCCAGCAGTAAAATCACAGGGTTGGGGACTGAAGCTTTCTTT
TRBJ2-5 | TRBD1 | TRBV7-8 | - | CASSFLRDSPQETQYF | TGTGCCAGCAGCTTCCTCCGGGACAGTCCCCAAGAGACCCAGTACTTC
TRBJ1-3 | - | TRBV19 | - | CASLARNGHTIYF | TGTGCCAGTCTAGCCAGGAACGGGCACACCATATATTTT
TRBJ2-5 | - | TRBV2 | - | CASSEGALKETQYF | TGTGCCAGCAGTGAGGGGGCCCTGAAAGAGACCCAGTACTTC
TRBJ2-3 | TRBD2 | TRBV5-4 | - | CASSYEPGLPSDTQYF | TGTGCCAGCAGCTACGAACCGGGACTACCGTCAGATACGCAGTATTTT
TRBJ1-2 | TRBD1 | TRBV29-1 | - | CSVERGRDRTHYGYTF | TGCAGCGTGGAAAGGGGGCGCGACCGGACCCATTATGGCTACACCTTC
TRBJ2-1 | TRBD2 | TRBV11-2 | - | CASSRGAGSGGAGGEQFF | TGTGCCAGCAGCCGGGGGGCCGGGAGCGGGGGGGCCGGGGGTGAGCAGTTCTTC
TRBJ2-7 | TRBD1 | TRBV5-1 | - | CASSWGTGPTYEQYF | TGCGCCAGCAGCTGGGGGACAGGGCCTACCTACGAGCAGTACTTC